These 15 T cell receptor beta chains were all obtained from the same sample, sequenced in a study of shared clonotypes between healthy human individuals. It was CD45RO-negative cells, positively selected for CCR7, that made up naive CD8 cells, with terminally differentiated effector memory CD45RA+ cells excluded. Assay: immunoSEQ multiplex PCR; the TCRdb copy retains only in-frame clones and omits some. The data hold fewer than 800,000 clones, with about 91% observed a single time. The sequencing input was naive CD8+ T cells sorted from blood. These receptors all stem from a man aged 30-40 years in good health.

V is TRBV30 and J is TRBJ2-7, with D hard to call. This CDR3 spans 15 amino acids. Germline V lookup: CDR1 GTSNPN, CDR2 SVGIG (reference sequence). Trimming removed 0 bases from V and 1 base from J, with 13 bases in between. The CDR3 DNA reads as TGTGCCTGGAGTGTCCGGGCAGTCCTATCCTACGAGCAGTACTTC. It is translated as CAWSVRAVLSYEQYF.

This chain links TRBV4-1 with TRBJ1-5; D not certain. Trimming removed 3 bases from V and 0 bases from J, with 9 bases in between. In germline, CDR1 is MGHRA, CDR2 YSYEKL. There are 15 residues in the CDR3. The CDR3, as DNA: TGCGCCAGCAGCCAGTCGGATTATAGCAATCAGCCCCAGCATTTT. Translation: CASSQSDYSNQPQHF.

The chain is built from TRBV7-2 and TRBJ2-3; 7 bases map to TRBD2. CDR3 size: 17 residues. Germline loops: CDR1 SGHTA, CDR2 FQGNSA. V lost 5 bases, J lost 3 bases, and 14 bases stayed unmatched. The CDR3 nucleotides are TGTGCCAGCAGCCAAAGACTAGCCGGCTTATCAACAGATACGCAGTATTTT. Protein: CASSQRLAGLSTDTQYF.

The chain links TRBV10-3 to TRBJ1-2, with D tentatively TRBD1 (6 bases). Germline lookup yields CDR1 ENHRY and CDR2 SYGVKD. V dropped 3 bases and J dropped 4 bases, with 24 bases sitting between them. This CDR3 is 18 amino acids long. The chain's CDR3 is CAISDPGGPSGGVYGYTF. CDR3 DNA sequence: TGTGCCATCAGTGACCCGGGGGGCCCCTCGGGGGGCGTCTATGGCTACACCTTC.

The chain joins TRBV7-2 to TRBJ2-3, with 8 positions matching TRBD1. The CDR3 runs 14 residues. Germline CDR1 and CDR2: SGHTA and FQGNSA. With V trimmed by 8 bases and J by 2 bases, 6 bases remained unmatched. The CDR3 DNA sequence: TGTGCCAGCGACGACAGGGGATACACAGATACGCAGTATTTT. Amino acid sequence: CASDDRGYTDTQYF. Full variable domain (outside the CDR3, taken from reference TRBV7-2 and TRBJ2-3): GAGVSQSPSNKVTEKGKDVELRCDPISGHTALYWYRQSLGQGLEFLIYFQGNSAPDKSGLPSDRFSAERTGGSVSTLTIQRTQQEDSAVYLCASDDRGYTDTQYFGPGTRLTVL.

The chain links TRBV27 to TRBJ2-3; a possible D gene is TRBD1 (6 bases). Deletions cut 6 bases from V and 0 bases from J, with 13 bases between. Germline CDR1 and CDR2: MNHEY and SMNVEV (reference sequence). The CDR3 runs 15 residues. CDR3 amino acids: CASSLDSPSTDTQYF. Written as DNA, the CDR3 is TGTGCCAGCAGCCTGGACAGCCCTAGCACAGATACGCAGTATTTT.

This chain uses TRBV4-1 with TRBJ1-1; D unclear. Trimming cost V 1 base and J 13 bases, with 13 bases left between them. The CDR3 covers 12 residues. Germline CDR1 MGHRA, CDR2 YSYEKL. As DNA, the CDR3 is TGCGCCAGCAGCCAAGGCTCGATAGTGCTTTTCTTT. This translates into CASSQGSIVLFF.

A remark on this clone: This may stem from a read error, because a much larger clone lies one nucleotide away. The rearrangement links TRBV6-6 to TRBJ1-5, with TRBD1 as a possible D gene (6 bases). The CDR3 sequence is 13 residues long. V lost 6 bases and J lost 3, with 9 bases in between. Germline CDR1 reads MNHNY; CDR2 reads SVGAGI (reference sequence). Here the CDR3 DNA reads TGTGCCAGCAGGGGACACAACAATCAGCCCCAGCATTTT. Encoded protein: CASRGHNNQPQHF.

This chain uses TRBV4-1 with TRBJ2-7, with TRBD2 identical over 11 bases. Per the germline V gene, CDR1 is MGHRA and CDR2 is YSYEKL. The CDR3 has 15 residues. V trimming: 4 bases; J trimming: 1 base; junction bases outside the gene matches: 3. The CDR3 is CASSLGTSGSYEQYF. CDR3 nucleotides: TGCGCCAGCAGCCTAGGGACTAGCGGTTCCTACGAGCAGTACTTC.

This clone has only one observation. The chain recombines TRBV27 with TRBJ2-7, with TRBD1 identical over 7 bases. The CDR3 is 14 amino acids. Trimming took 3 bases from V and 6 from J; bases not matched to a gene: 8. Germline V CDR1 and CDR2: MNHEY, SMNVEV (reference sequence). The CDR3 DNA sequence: TGTGCCAGCAGTTTGGGGGTAACAGGGGCCGAGCAGTACTTC. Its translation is CASSLGVTGAEQYF.

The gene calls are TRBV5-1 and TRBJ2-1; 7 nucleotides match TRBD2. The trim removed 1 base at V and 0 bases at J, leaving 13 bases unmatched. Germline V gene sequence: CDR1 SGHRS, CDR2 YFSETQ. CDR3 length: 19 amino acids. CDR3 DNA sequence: TGCGCCAGCAGCTTGCATCTCCGGGAGGTCCTGAGCTCCTACAATGAGCAGTTCTTC. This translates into CASSLHLREVLSSYNEQFF.

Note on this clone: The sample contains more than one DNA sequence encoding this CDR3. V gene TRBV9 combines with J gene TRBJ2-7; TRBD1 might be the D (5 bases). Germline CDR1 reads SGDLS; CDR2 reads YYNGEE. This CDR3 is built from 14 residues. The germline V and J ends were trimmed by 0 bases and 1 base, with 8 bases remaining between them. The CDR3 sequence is CASSVGYRSYEQYF. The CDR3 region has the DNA TGTGCCAGCAGCGTAGGGTACAGGTCCTACGAGCAGTACTTC. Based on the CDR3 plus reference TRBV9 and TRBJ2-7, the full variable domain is DSGVTQTPKHLITATGQRVTLRCSPRSGDLSVYWYQQSLDQGLQFLIQYYNGEERAKGNILERFSAQQFPDLHSELNLSSLELGDSALYFCASSVGYRSYEQYFGPGTRLTVT.

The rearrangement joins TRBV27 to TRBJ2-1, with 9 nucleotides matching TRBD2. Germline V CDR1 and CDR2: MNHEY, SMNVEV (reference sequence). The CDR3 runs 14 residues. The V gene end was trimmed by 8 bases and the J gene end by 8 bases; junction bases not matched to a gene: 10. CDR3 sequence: CASYPGSGSDEQFF. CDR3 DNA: TGTGCCAGCTATCCCGGTAGCGGGAGCGATGAGCAGTTCTTC.

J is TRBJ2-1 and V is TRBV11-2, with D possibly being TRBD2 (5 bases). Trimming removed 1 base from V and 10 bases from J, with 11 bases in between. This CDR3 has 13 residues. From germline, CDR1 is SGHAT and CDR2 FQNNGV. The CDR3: CASSLVLAREQFF. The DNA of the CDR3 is TGTGCCAGCAGCTTAGTTCTAGCAAGGGAGCAGTTCTTC.

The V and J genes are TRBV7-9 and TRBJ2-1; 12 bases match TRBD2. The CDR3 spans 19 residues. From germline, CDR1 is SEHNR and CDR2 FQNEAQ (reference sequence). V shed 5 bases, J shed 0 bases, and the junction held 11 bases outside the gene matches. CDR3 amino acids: CASSPSATSGSFSYNEQFF. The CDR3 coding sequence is TGTGCCAGCAGCCCTAGCGCGACTAGCGGGAGCTTCTCCTACAATGAGCAGTTCTTC.